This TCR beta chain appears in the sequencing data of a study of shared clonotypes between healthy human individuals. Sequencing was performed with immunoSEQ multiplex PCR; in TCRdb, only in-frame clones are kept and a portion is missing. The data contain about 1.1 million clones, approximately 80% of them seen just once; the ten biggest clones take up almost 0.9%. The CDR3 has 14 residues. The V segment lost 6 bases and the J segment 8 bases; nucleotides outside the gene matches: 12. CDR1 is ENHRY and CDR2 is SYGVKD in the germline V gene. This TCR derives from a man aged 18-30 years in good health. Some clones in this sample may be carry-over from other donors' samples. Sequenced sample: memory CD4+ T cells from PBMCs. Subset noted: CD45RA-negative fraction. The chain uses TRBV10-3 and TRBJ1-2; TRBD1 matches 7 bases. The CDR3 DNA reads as TGTGCCATCAGCTGGGACAGAGTGATGGAAGGCTACACCTTC. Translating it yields CAISWDRVMEGYTF.